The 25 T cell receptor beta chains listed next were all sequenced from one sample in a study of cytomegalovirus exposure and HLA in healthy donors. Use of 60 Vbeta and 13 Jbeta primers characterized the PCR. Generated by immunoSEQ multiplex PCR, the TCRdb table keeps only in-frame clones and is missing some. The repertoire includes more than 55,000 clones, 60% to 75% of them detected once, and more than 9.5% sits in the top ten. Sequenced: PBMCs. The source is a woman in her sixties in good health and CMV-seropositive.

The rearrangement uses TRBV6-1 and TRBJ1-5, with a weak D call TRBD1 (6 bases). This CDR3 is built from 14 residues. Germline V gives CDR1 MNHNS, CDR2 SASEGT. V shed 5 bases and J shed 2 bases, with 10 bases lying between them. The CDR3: CASSQGWRNQPQHF. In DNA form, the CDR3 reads TGTGCCAGCAGTCAGGGGTGGCGCAATCAGCCCCAGCATTTT.

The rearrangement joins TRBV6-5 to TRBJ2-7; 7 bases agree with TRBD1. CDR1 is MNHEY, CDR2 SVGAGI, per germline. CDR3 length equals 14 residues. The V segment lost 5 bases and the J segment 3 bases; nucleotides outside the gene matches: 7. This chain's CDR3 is CASSMTGWDYEQYF. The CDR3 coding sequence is TGTGCCAGCAGTATGACAGGGTGGGACTACGAGCAGTACTTC.

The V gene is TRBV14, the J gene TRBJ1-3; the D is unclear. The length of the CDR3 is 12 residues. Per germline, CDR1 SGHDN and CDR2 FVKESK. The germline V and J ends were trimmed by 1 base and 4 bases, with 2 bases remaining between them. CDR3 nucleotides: TGTGCCAGCAGCCAAGTAGGAAACACCATATATTTT. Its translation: CASSQVGNTIYF.

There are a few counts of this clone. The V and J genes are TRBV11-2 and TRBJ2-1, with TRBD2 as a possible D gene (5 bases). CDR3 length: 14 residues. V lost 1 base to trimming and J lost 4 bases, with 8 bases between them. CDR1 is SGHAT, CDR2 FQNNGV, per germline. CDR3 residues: CASSLGTLYNEQFF. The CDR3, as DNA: TGTGCCAGCAGCTTAGGGACTCTATACAATGAGCAGTTCTTC.

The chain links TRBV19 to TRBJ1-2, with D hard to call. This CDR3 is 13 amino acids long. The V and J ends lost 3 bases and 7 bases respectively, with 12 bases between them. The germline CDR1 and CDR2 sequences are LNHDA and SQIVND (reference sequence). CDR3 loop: CASSIGAGGGYTF. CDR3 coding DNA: TGTGCCAGTAGTATTGGAGCGGGCGGTGGCTACACCTTC.

In nucleotides, the CDR3 is TGTGCCTGGAGTTACAAACTCCCCTCGCAGGGAGGCCTCTACAGAAATGAGCAGTTCTTC. Translated: CAWSYKLPSQGGLYRNEQFF. The chain carries TRBV30 and TRBJ2-1, with D maybe TRBD2 (6 bases). Trimming removed 2 bases from V and 7 bases from J, with 33 bases in between. The germline V gene encodes CDR1 GTSNPN and CDR2 SVGIG (reference sequence). CDR3 length equals 20 residues.

DNA of the CDR3: TGTGCCAGCAGTTATTTCATGGGGCAGTCCTACGAGCAGTACTTC. It encodes CASSYFMGQSYEQYF. V and J are TRBV6-5 and TRBJ2-7; a weak D match, TRBD1 (5 bases). CDR3 length: 15 residues. Germline V gene lookup returns CDR1 MNHEY and CDR2 SVGAGI. V lost 3 bases, J lost 1 base, and 13 bases lay in between.

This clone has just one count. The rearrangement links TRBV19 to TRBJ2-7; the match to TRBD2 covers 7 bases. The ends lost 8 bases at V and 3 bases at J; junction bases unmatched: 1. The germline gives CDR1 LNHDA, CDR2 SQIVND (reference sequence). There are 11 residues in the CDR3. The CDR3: CASRDYYEQYF. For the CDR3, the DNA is TGTGCCAGTCGGGACTACTACGAGCAGTACTTC.

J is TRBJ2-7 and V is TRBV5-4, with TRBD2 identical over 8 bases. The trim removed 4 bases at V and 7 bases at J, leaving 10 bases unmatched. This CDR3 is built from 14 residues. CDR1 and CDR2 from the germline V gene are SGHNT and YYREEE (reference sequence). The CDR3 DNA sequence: TGTGCCAGCAGCCCCGTAGCGGGGCCGGGGGAGCAGTACTTC. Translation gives CASSPVAGPGEQYF.

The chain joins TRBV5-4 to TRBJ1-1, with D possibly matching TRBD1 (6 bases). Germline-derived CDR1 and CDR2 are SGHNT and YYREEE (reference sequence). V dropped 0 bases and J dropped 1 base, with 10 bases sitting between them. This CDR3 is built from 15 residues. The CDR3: CASSLGQARNTEAFF. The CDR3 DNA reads TGTGCCAGCAGCTTGGGACAGGCCAGGAACACTGAAGCTTTCTTT.

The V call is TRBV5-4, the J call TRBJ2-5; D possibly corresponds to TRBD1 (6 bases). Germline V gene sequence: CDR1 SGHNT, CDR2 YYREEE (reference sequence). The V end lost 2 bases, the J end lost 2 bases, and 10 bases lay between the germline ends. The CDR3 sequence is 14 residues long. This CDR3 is CASSFDRTQETQYF. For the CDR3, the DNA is TGTGCCAGCAGCTTTGACAGGACACAAGAGACCCAGTACTTC.

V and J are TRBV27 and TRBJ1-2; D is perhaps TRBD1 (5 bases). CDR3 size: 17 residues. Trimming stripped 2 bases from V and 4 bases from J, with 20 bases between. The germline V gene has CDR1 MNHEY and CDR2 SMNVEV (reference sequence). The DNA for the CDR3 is TGTGCCAGCAGTTTACAGGGCCATAATACAGGCCTCTATGGCTACACCTTC. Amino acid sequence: CASSLQGHNTGLYGYTF.

Here the CDR3 DNA reads TGTGCCAGCAACCCGGGGCGGGAGGGGAATGAGCAGTTCTTC. As protein: CASNPGREGNEQFF. This chain joins TRBV5-4 and TRBJ2-1; 9 bases match TRBD2. Germline V gives CDR1 SGHNT, CDR2 YYREEE (reference sequence). V was pared by 6 bases and J by 7 bases, with 8 bases of the junction left unmatched. The CDR3 extends over 14 amino acids.

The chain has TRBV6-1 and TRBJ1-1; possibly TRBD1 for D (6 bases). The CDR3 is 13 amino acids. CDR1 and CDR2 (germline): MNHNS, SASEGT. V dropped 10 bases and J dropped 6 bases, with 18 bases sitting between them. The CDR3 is CATRESGASEAFF. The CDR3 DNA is TGTGCCACCCGTGAATCAGGGGCTTCTGAAGCTTTCTTT.

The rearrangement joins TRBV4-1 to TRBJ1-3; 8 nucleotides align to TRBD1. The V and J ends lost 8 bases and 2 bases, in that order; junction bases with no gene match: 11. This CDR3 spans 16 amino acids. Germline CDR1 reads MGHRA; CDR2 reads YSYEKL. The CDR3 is CASARTGLETGNTIYF. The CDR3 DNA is TGCGCCAGCGCTAGGACAGGGTTGGAAACTGGAAACACCATATATTTT.

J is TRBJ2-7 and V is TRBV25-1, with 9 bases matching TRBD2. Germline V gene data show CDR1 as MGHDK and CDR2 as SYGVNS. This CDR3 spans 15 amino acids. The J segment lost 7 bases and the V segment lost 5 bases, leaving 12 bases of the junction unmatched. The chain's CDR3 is CASSSQAGGKREQYF. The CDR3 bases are TGTGCCAGCAGTTCCCAAGCGGGGGGAAAGAGAGAGCAGTACTTC.

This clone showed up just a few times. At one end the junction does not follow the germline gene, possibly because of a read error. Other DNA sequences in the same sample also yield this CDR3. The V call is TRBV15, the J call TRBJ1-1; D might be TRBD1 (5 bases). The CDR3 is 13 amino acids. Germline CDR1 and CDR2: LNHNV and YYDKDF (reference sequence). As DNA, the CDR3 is TGTGCCACCCAGGCAGGGTCATACACTGAAGCTTTTTTT. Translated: CATQAGSYTEAFF.

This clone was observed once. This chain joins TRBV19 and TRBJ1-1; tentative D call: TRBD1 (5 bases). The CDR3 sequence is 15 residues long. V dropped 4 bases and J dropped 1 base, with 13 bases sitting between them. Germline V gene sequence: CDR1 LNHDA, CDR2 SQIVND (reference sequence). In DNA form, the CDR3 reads TGTGCCAGTAGTAGGTTTCCGACAGAGAACACTGAAGCTTTCTTT. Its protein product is CASSRFPTENTEAFF. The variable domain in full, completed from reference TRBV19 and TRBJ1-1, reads DGGITQSPKYLFRKEGQNVTLSCEQNLNHDAMYWYRQDPGQGLRLIYYSQIVNDFQKGDIAEGYSVSREKKESFPLTVTSAQKNPTAFYLCASSRFPTENTEAFFGQGTRLTVV.

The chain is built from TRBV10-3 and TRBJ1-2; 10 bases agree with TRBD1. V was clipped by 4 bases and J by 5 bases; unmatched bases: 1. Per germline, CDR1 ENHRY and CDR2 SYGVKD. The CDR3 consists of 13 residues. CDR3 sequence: CAISGDRGYGYTF. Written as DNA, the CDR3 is TGTGCCATCAGTGGGGACAGGGGTTATGGCTACACCTTC.

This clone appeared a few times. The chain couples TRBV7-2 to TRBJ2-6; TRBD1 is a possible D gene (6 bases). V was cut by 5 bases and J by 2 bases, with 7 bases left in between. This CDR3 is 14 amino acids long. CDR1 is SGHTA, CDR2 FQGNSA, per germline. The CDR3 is CASSQGPGANVLTF. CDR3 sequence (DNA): TGTGCCAGCAGCCAGGGGCCTGGGGCCAACGTCCTGACTTTC.

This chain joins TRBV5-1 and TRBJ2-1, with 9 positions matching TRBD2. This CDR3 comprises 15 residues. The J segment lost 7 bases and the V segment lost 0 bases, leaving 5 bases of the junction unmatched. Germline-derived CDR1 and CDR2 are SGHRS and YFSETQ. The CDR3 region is CASSLGWTSVNEQFF. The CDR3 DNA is TGCGCCAGCAGCTTGGGCTGGACTAGCGTTAATGAGCAGTTCTTC.

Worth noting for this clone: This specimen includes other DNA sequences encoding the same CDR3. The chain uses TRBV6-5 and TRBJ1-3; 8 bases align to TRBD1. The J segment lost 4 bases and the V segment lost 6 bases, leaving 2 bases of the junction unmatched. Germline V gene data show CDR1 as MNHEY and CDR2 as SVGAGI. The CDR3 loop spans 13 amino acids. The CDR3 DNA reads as TGTGCCAGCAGACGACAGGGGGGAAACACCATATATTTT. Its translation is CASRRQGGNTIYF.

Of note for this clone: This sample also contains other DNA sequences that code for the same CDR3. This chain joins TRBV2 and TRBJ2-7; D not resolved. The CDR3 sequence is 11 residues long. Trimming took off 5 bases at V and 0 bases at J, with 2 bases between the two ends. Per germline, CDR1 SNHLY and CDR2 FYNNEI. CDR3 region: CASSLSYEQYF. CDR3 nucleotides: TGTGCCAGCAGTCTCTCCTACGAGCAGTACTTC.

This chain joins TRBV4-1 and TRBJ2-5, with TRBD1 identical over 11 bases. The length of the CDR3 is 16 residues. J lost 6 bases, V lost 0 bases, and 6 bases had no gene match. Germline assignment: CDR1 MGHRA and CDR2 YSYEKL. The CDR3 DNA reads TGCGCCAGCAGCCAAGAACCCTGGACAGGGGGCCAGACCCAGTACTTC. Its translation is CASSQEPWTGGQTQYF.

CDR3 loop: CASSDSGGYGYTF. CDR3 DNA: TGCGCCAGCTCGGACAGCGGGGGCTATGGCTACACCTTC. This chain links TRBV5-1 with TRBJ1-2, with D maybe TRBD1 (6 bases). Trimming stripped 7 bases from V and 4 bases from J, with 14 bases between. Germline assignment: CDR1 SGHRS and CDR2 YFSETQ. The CDR3 extends over 13 amino acids.